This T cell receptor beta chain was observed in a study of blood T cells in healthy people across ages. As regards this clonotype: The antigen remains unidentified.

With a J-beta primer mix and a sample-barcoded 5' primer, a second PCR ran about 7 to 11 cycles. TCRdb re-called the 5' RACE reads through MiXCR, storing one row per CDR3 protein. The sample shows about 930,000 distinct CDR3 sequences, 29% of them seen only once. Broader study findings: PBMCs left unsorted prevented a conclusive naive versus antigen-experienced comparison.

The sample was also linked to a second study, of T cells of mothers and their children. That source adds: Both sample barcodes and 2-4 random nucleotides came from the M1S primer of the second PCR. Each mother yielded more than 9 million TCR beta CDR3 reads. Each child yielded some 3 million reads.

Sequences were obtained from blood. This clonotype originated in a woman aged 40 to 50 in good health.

The CDR3, as DNA: TGTGCCAGCAGCTTACTAGCGGGGGGCCCGAGCTCCTACGAGCAGTACTTC. Translating it yields CASSLLAGGPSSYEQYF. The chain carries TRBV7-2 and TRBJ2-7; TRBD2 agrees at 11 bases. In germline, CDR1 is SGHTA, CDR2 FQGNSA. This CDR3 region has 17 residues. V lost 2 bases, J lost 0 bases, and 6 bases stayed unmatched.